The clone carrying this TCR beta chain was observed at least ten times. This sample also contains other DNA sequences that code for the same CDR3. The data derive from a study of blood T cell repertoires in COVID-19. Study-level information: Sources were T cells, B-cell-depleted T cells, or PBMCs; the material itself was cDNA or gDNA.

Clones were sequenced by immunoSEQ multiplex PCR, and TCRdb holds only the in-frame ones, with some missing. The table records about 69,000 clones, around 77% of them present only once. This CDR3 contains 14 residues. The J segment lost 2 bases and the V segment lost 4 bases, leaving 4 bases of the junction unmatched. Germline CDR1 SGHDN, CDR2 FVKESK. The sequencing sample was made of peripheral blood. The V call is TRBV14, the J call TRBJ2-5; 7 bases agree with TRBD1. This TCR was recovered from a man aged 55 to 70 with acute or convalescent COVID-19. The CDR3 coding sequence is TGTGCCAGCAGCCGGAACAGGGGACAAGAGACCCAGTACTTC. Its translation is CASSRNRGQETQYF.